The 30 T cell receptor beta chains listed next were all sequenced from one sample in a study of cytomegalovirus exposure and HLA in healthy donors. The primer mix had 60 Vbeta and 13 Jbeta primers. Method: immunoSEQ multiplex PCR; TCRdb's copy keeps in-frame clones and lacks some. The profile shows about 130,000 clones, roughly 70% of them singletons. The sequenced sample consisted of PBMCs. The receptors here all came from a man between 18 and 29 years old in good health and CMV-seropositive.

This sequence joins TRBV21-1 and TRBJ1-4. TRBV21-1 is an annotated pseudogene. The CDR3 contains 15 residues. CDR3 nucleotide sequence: TGTGCCAGCGGAAAGCGCGCAGCAACTAATGAAAAACTGTTTTTT. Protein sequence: CASGKRAATNEKLFF.

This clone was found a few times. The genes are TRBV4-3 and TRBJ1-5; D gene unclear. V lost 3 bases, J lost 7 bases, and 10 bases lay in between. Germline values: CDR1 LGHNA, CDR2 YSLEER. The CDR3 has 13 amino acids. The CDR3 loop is CASSQLLRQPQHF. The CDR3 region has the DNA TGCGCCAGCAGCCAGTTACTCCGGCAGCCCCAGCATTTT.

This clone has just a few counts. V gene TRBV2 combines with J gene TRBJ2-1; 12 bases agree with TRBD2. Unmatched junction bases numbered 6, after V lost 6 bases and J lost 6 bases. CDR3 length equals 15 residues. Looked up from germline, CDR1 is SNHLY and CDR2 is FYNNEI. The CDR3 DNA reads TGTGCCAGCAGCCCCCTAGCGGGAGGGGTCAATGAGCAGTTCTTC. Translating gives CASSPLAGGVNEQFF.

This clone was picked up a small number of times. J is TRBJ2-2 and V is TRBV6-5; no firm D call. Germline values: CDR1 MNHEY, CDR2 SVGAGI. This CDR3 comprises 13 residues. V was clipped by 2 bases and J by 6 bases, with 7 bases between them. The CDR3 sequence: CASSYEAPGELFF. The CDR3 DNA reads TGTGCCAGCAGTTACGAAGCGCCCGGGGAGCTGTTTTTT.

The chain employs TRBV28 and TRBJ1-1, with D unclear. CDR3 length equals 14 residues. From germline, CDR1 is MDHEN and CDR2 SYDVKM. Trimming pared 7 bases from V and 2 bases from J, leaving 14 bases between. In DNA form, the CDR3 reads TGTGCCAGCACCGACCGGGTGACTAACACTGAAGCTTTCTTT. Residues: CASTDRVTNTEAFF. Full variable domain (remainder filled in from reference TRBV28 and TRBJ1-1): DVKVTQSSRYLVKRTGEKVFLECVQDMDHENMFWYRQDPGLGLRLIYFSYDVKMKEKGDIPEGYSVSREKKERFSLILESASTNQTSMYLCASTDRVTNTEAFFGQGTRLTVV.

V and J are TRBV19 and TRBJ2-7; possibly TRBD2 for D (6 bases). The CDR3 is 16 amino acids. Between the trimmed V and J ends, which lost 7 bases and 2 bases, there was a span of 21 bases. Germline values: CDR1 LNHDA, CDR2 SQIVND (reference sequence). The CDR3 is CASIPGLISGAYEQYF. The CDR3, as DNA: TGTGCCAGTATCCCGGGACTCATCTCGGGGGCCTACGAGCAGTACTTC.

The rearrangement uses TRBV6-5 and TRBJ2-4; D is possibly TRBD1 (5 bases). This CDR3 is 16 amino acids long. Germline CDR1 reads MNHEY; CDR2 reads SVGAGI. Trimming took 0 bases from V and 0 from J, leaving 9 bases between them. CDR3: CASSYSGVVAKNIQYF. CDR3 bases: TGTGCCAGCAGTTACTCAGGGGTAGTAGCCAAAAACATTCAGTACTTC.

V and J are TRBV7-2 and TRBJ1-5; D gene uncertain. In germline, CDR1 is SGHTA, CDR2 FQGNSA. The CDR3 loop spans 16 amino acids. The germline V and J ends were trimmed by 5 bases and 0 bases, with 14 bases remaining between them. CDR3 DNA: TGTGCCAGCAGCCCGTCCGACACAGATAGCAATCAGCCCCAGCATTTT. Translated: CASSPSDTDSNQPQHF.

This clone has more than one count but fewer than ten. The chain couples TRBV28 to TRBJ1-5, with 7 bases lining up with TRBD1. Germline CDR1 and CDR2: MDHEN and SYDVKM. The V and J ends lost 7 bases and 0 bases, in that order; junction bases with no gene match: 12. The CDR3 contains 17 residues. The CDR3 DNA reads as TGTGCCAGCACCCTCCGGAAAGGGACAGCTAGCAATCAGCCCCAGCATTTT. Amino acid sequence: CASTLRKGTASNQPQHF. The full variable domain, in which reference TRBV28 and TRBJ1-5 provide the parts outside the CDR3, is DVKVTQSSRYLVKRTGEKVFLECVQDMDHENMFWYRQDPGLGLRLIYFSYDVKMKEKGDIPEGYSVSREKKERFSLILESASTNQTSMYLCASTLRKGTASNQPQHFGDGTRLSIL.

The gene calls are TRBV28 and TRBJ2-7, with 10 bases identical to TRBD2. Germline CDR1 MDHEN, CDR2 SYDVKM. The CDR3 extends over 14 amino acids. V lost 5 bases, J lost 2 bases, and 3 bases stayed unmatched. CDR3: CASSQLAGTYEQYF. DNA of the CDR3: TGTGCCAGCAGTCAACTAGCGGGGACCTACGAGCAGTACTTC.

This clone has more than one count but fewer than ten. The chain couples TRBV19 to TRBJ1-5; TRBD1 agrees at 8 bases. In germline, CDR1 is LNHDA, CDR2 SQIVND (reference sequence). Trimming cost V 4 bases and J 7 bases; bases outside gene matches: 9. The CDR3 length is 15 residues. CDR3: CASSNRGQGSQPQHF. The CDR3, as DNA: TGTGCCAGTAGTAATCGAGGACAGGGTAGCCAGCCCCAGCATTTT.

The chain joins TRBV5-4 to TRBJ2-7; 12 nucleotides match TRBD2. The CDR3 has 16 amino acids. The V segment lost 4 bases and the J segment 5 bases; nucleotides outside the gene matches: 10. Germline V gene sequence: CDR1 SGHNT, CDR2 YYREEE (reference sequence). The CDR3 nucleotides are TGTGCCAGCAGCCCTAGGCTAGCGGGAGGGCCCCACGAGCAGTACTTC. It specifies CASSPRLAGGPHEQYF. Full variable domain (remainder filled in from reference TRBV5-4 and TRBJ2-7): ETGVTQSPTHLIKTRGQQVTLRCSSQSGHNTVSWYQQALGQGPQFIFQYYREEENGRGNFPPRFSGLQFPNYSSELNVNALELDDSALYLCASSPRLAGGPHEQYFGPGTRLTVT.

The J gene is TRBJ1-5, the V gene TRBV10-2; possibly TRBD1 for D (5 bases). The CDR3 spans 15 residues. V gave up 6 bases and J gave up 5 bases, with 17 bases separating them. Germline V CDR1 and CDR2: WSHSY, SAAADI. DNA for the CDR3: TGCGCCAGCAGATTCTCCGGGGGACCCGATCAGCCCCAGCATTTT. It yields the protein CASRFSGGPDQPQHF.

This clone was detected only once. CDR3 protein: CAISAPTGGRNEQFF. The CDR3 DNA follows: TGTGCCATCAGTGCTCCGACAGGGGGTCGTAATGAGCAGTTCTTC. The rearrangement uses TRBV10-3 and TRBJ2-1; 9 bases fit TRBD1. The V and J ends lost 4 bases and 7 bases, in that order; junction bases with no gene match: 8. CDR1 is ENHRY, CDR2 SYGVKD, per germline. The CDR3 contains 15 residues.

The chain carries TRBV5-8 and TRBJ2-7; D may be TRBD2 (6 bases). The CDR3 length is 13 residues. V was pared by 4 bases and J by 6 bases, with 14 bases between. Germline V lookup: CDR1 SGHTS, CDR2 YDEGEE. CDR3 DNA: TGTGCCAGCAGCCTGGGCGGGAACCGCGAGCAGTACTTC. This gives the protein CASSLGGNREQYF.

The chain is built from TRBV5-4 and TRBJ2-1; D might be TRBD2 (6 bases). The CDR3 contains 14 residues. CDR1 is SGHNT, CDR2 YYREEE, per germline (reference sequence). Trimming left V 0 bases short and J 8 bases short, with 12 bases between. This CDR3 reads CASSLGGGIDEQFF. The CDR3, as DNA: TGTGCCAGCAGCTTGGGCGGAGGGATCGATGAGCAGTTCTTC.

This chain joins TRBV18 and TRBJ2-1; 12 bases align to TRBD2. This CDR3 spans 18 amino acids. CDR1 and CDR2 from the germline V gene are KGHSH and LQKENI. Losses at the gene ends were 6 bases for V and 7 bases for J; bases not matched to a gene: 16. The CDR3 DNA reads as TGTGCCAGCTCCCTCACTAGCGGGAGGCGGGAAGTAAGTAATGAGCAGTTCTTC. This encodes CASSLTSGRREVSNEQFF.

This chain's CDR3 is CASSLAAGATILSQYF. CDR3 DNA sequence: TGTGCCAGCAGCTTAGCAGCGGGAGCGACTATCCTATCGCAGTATTTT. The chain employs TRBV7-2 and TRBJ2-3; TRBD2 matches 8 bases. The CDR3 contains 16 residues. The J segment lost 10 bases and the V segment lost 0 bases, leaving 12 bases of the junction unmatched. Germline lookup yields CDR1 SGHTA and CDR2 FQGNSA.

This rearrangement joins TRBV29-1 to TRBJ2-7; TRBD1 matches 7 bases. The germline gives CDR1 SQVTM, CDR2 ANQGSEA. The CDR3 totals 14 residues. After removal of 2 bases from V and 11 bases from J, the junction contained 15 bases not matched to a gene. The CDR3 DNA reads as TGCAGCGTTGAACCGTTGGGGGTGACAGGGCAAGAGTACTTC. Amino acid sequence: CSVEPLGVTGQEYF.

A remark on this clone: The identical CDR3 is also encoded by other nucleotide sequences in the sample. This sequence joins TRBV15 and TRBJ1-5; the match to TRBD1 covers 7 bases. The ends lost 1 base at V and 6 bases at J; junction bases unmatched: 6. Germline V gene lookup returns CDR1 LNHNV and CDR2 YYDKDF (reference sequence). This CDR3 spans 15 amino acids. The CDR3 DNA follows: TGTGCCACCAGCAGAGCTTGGACAGGAGGTCAGCCCCAGCATTTT. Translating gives CATSRAWTGGQPQHF.

The CDR3 spells CASSGGTSGTIYNEQFF. The CDR3, as DNA: TGTGCCAGCAGCGGCGGGACTAGCGGGACAATCTACAATGAGCAGTTCTTC. The chain has TRBV5-4 and TRBJ2-1; 13 bases align to TRBD2. CDR1 and CDR2 (germline): SGHNT, YYREEE (reference sequence). V was clipped by 4 bases and J by 3 bases; unmatched bases: 7. The CDR3 has 17 amino acids.

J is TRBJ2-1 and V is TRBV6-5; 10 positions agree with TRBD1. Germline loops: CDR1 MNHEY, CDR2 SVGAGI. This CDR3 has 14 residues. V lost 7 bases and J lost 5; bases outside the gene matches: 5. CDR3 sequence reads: CASTRTGGNNEQFF. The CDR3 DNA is TGTGCCAGCACGCGGACAGGGGGAAACAATGAGCAGTTCTTC.

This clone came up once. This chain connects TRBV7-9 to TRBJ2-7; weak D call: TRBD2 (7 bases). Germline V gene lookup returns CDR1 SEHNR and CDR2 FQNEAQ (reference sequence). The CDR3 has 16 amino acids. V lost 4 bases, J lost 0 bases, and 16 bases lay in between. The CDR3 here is CASSSGGIRSSYEQYF. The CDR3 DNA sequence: TGTGCCAGCAGCTCGGGGGGCATTAGGAGCTCCTACGAGCAGTACTTC.

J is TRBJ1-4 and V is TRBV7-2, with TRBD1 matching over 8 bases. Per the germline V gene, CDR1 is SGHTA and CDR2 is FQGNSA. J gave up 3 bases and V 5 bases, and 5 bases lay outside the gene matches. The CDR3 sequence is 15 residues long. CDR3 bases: TGTGCCAGCAGCCCGGACAGGGTCGCTAATGAAAAACTGTTTTTT. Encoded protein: CASSPDRVANEKLFF.

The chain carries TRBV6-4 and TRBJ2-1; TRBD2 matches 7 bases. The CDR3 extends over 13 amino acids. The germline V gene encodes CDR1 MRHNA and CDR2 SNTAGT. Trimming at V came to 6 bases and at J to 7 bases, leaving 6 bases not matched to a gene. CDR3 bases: TGTGCCAGCAGGGGGGGGATAGCGAATGAGCAGTTCTTC. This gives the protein CASRGGIANEQFF.

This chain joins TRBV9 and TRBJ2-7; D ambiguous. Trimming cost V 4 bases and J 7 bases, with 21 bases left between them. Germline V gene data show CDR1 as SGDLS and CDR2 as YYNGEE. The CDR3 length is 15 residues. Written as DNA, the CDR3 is TGTGCCAGCAGCCCCCGTGGTAGCACCTCTTGGGAGCAGTACTTC. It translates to CASSPRGSTSWEQYF.

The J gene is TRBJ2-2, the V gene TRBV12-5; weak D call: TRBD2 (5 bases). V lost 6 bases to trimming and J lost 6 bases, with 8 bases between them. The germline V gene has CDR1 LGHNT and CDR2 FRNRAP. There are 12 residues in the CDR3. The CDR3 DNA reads TGTGCTAGTGGACGGAGGTCCGGGGAGCTGTTTTTT. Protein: CASGRRSGELFF.

CDR3 sequence (DNA): TGCGCCAGCAGCTTGGAAGACAGCCGCACAGATACGCAGTATTTT. Translating gives CASSLEDSRTDTQYF. The chain joins TRBV5-1 to TRBJ2-3; D is perhaps TRBD1 (5 bases). The CDR3 loop spans 15 amino acids. V was trimmed by 0 bases and J by 1 base, leaving 9 bases between them. The germline CDR1 and CDR2 sequences are SGHRS and YFSETQ.

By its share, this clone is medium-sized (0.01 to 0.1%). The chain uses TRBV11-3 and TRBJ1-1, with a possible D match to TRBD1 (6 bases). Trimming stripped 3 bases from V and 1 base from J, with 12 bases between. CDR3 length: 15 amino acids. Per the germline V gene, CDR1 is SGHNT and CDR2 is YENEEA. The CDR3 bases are TGTGCCAGCAGCTTGGGGGGGGGCGCGAACACTGAAGCTTTCTTT. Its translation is CASSLGGGANTEAFF.

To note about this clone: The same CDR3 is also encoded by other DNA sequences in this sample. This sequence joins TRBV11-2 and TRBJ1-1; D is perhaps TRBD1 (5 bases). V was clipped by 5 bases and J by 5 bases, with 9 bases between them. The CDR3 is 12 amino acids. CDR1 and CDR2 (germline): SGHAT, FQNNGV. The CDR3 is CASSPSGTEAFF. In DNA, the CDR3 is TGTGCCAGCAGCCCCTCAGGGACTGAAGCTTTCTTT.